Below are 17 T cell receptor beta chains sequenced from a single sample in a study of T cells in localized non-small cell lung cancer. The repertoire was sequenced with immunoSEQ multiplex PCR; TCRdb's copy has only in-frame clones and lacks some. Of tens of thousands of clones in the sample, around 87% are singletons; the top ten hold approximately 6.9%. The sequences come from peripheral blood, collected before any cancer treatment. All receptors come from a man aged 35 to 69 with stage I lung adenocarcinoma.

The chain combines TRBV27 with TRBJ1-5, with D perhaps TRBD1 (6 bases). The germline CDR1 and CDR2 sequences are MNHEY and SMNVEV (reference sequence). This CDR3 comprises 16 residues. Deletions cut 4 bases from V and 5 bases from J, with 18 bases between. CDR3 residues: CASSSRRQGIDQPQHF. In nucleotides, the CDR3 is TGTGCCAGCAGTTCCCGAAGGCAGGGGATTGATCAGCCCCAGCATTTT.

The chain uses TRBV7-2 and TRBJ1-5; the D gene is possibly TRBD1 (5 bases). This CDR3 region has 14 residues. V was trimmed by 7 bases and J by 2 bases, leaving 12 bases between them. CDR1 and CDR2 from the germline V gene are SGHTA and FQGNSA. The CDR3 DNA sequence: TGTGCCAGCACCACAGACAGCCGCAATCAGCCCCAGCATTTT. This codes for CASTTDSRNQPQHF.

CDR3 DNA sequence: TGTGCCAGCAGCACGTTAAAGGACAGGGGGCATGGCTACACCTTC. This sequence encodes CASSTLKDRGHGYTF. J is TRBJ1-2 and V is TRBV28, with TRBD1 identical over 11 bases. The CDR3 contains 15 residues. Germline loops: CDR1 MDHEN, CDR2 SYDVKM. V shed 6 bases, J shed 6 bases, and the junction held 9 bases outside the gene matches.

Written as DNA, the CDR3 is TGTGCCAGCAGCCCCCCGGGGGGTAGCGGTCCATCCTACAATGAGCAGTTCTTC. This codes for CASSPPGGSGPSYNEQFF. The V and J genes are TRBV5-4 and TRBJ2-1; 7 nucleotides align to TRBD2. The CDR3 totals 18 residues. CDR1 and CDR2 (germline): SGHNT, YYREEE (reference sequence). J gave up 1 base and V 4 bases, and 14 bases lay outside the gene matches.

The chain carries TRBV29-1 and TRBJ1-2; no firm D call. Germline lookup yields CDR1 SQVTM and CDR2 ANQGSEA. This CDR3 comprises 13 residues. Trimming cost V 3 bases and J 2 bases, with 10 bases left between them. The CDR3 protein is CSVERYFNYGYTF. CDR3 bases: TGCAGCGTTGAGCGGTATTTCAACTATGGCTACACCTTC.

V gene TRBV6-1 combines with J gene TRBJ1-3; 9 nucleotides agree with TRBD1. This CDR3 has 14 amino acids. The V gene's germline CDR1 is MNHNS and CDR2 SASEGT. J was trimmed by 4 bases and V by 7 bases; bases with no gene match: 5. The CDR3 reads CASMDRGSGNTIYF. Here the CDR3 DNA reads TGTGCCAGCATGGACAGGGGATCCGGAAACACCATATATTTT.

The chain has TRBV18 and TRBJ1-5; maybe TRBD1 (5 bases). CDR3 size: 14 residues. From germline, CDR1 is KGHSH and CDR2 LQKENI. Trimming removed 6 bases from V and 9 bases from J, with 18 bases in between. CDR3 DNA sequence: TGTGCCAGCTCCCAGGACCAGGGTCCTACGCCCCAGCATTTT. This encodes CASSQDQGPTPQHF.

The chain combines TRBV7-9 with TRBJ2-5; maybe TRBD2 (6 bases). The CDR3 length is 15 residues. Trimming took 3 bases from V and 4 from J, leaving 15 bases between them. CDR1 and CDR2 from the germline V gene are SEHNR and FQNEAQ (reference sequence). The CDR3 region is CASSFPGGAGETQYF. In nucleotides, the CDR3 is TGTGCCAGCAGCTTCCCCGGAGGGGCAGGAGAGACCCAGTACTTC.

For the CDR3, the DNA is TGCGCCAGCAGCCCGACCCTTCAGGCGGGAGTAGAGACCCAGTACTTC. Its translation is CASSPTLQAGVETQYF. This sequence joins TRBV4-3 and TRBJ2-5; TRBD2 agrees at 7 bases. From germline, CDR1 is LGHNA and CDR2 YSLEER. V lost 4 bases to trimming and J lost 4 bases; unmatched junction nucleotides: 12. The CDR3 is 16 residues long.

The chain carries TRBV10-3 and TRBJ2-1; no definite D call. CDR1 and CDR2 from the germline V gene are ENHRY and SYGVKD. V lost 0 bases and J lost 8, with 11 bases in between. There are 14 residues in the CDR3. This chain's CDR3 is CAISESVVGDEQFF. CDR3 bases: TGTGCCATCAGTGAGTCGGTAGTCGGAGATGAGCAGTTCTTC.

This chain connects TRBV6-5 to TRBJ1-2, with TRBD1 matching over 11 bases. In germline, CDR1 is MNHEY, CDR2 SVGAGI. CDR3 size: 15 residues. V was pared by 2 bases and J by 5 bases, with 4 bases of the junction left unmatched. The CDR3: CASSYGQGARYGYTF. The CDR3 DNA follows: TGTGCCAGCAGTTACGGACAGGGGGCCAGGTATGGCTACACCTTC.

The chain joins TRBV7-2 to TRBJ2-1; 7 bases are shared with TRBD2. The junction had 6 bases not matched to a gene; V was cut back by 5 bases and J by 2 bases. This CDR3 region has 15 residues. The germline V gene encodes CDR1 SGHTA and CDR2 FQGNSA. The CDR3: CASSPQRGPYNEQFF. The DNA of the CDR3 is TGTGCCAGCAGCCCCCAGCGGGGCCCCTACAATGAGCAGTTCTTC.

The chain combines TRBV9 with TRBJ2-5; 10 bases are shared with TRBD1. The CDR3 has 15 residues. Germline trimming cut 2 bases from V and 11 bases from J; bases unmatched to any gene: 12. Germline-derived CDR1 and CDR2 are SGDLS and YYNGEE. This chain's CDR3 is CASSVGKTGGWEQYF. The CDR3 DNA is TGTGCCAGCAGCGTTGGGAAGACAGGGGGCTGGGAGCAGTACTTC.

The V and J genes are TRBV28 and TRBJ2-7; D remains unclear. Germline CDR1 and CDR2: MDHEN and SYDVKM. The CDR3 has 12 amino acids. The V gene lost 4 bases and the J gene lost 3 bases, with 7 bases spanning the gap. The CDR3 DNA is TGTGCCAGCAGTTCCCCGGGCTACGAGCAGTACTTC. Its translation: CASSSPGYEQYF.

V and J are TRBV5-1 and TRBJ2-3; D is possibly TRBD2 (5 bases). The V end was cut by 3 bases, the J end by 0 bases, with 14 bases between. Per the germline V gene, CDR1 is SGHRS and CDR2 is YFSETQ. The CDR3 runs 16 residues. The CDR3 loop is CASSWTSGSSTDTQYF. CDR3 in DNA: TGCGCCAGCAGCTGGACCTCGGGGTCTAGCACAGATACGCAGTATTTT. The full variable domain, completed using reference TRBV5-1 and TRBJ2-3, is KAGVTQTPRYLIKTRGQQVTLSCSPISGHRSVSWYQQTPGQGLQFLFEYFSETQRNKGNFPGRFSGRQFSNSRSEMNVSTLELGDSALYLCASSWTSGSSTDTQYFGPGTRLTVL.

This clone came up a few times. V usage is TRBV7-3 and J usage is TRBJ2-1, with D possibly called TRBD1 or TRBD2 (5 bases each). Germline V lookup: CDR1 SGHTA, CDR2 FQGTGA. There are 13 residues in the CDR3. V shed 4 bases and J shed 9 bases, with 13 bases lying between them. In DNA form, the CDR3 reads TGTGCCAGCAGCTACGGACTGCAGGGTGAGCAGTTCTTC. This translates into CASSYGLQGEQFF.

V usage is TRBV6-5 and J usage is TRBJ1-2; D remains ambiguous. The germline V and J ends were trimmed by 7 bases and 4 bases, with 7 bases remaining between them. This CDR3 has 11 residues. Germline V gene sequence: CDR1 MNHEY, CDR2 SVGAGI. CDR3 sequence: CASKATYGYTF. In nucleotides, the CDR3 is TGTGCCAGCAAAGCTACCTATGGCTACACCTTC.